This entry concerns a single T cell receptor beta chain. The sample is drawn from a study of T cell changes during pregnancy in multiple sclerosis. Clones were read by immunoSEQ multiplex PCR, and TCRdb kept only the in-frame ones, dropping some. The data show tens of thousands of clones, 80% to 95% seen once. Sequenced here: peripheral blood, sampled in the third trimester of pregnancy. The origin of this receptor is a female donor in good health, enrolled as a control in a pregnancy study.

The chain's CDR3 is CASSEAWDSDTDTQYF. The DNA of the CDR3 is TGTGCCAGCAGTGAAGCGTGGGACAGTGACACAGATACGCAGTATTTT. The chain has TRBV6-1 and TRBJ2-3; 7 bases map to TRBD1. In germline, CDR1 is MNHNS, CDR2 SASEGT. J was trimmed by 2 bases and V by 0 bases; bases with no gene match: 5. The CDR3 is made up of 16 amino acids.